The 25 T cell receptor beta chains below come from one sample, sequenced in a study of blood T cell repertoires in COVID-19. Profiled with immunoSEQ multiplex PCR; TCRdb holds only in-frame clones, not every one. The sample lists 250,000 to 300,000 clones, nearly 90% occurring once. The sequenced material came from PBMCs or T cells enriched from blood (not recorded which). The origin of the receptors is an older woman who had recovered from COVID-19.

The chain employs TRBV6-5 and TRBJ1-3, with 9 bases fitting TRBD1. Germline trimming cut 2 bases from V and 2 bases from J; bases unmatched to any gene: 1. Germline CDR1 MNHEY, CDR2 SVGAGI. The CDR3 loop spans 15 amino acids. The CDR3 here is CASSYGQGPGNTIYF. The DNA of the CDR3 is TGTGCCAGCAGTTACGGACAGGGGCCTGGAAACACCATATATTTT.

The chain recombines TRBV24-1 with TRBJ2-7; 9 bases map to TRBD1. Trimming cost V 2 bases and J 5 bases; bases outside gene matches: 6. CDR3 length: 15 residues. The V gene's germline CDR1 is KGHDR and CDR2 SFDVKD. The CDR3 reads CATSDSGTGFHEQYF. CDR3 DNA: TGTGCCACCAGTGATTCTGGGACAGGGTTCCACGAGCAGTACTTC.

The rearrangement uses TRBV6-6 and TRBJ2-5; TRBD2 agrees at 8 bases. The V and J ends lost 6 bases and 5 bases, in that order; junction bases with no gene match: 5. CDR1 MNHNY and CDR2 SVGAGI come from the germline V gene (reference sequence). The CDR3 runs 13 residues. The CDR3 loop reads CASRLAGRETQYF. Written as DNA, the CDR3 is TGTGCCAGCAGATTAGCGGGACGGGAGACCCAGTACTTC.

This chain links TRBV6-7 with TRBJ2-7; D unclear. TRBV6-7 falls under the ORF class, with uncertain function. This CDR3 has 13 amino acids. The V and J ends lost 4 bases and 1 base respectively, with 8 bases between them. The CDR3 sequence: CASSLTQSYEQYF. The CDR3 DNA reads as TGTGCCAGCAGTTTGACTCAATCCTACGAGCAGTACTTC.

The chain combines TRBV2 with TRBJ1-2, with TRBD1 identical over 10 bases. Looked up from germline, CDR1 is SNHLY and CDR2 is FYNNEI. Germline trimming cut 4 bases from V and 6 bases from J; bases unmatched to any gene: 2. The CDR3 totals 13 residues. The CDR3 nucleotides are TGTGCCAGCAGTGGGACAGGGGGAAATGGCTACACCTTC. This gives the protein CASSGTGGNGYTF. The full variable domain, in which reference TRBV2 and TRBJ1-2 provide the parts outside the CDR3, is EPEVTQTPSHQVTQMGQEVILRCVPISNHLYFYWYRQILGQKVEFLVSFYNNEISEKSEIFDDQFSVERPDGSNFTLKIRSTKLEDSAMYFCASSGTGGNGYTFGSGTRLTVV.

The rearrangement uses TRBV19 and TRBJ1-1; D gene uncertain. CDR1 LNHDA and CDR2 SQIVND come from the germline V gene (reference sequence). V lost 6 bases, J lost 4 bases, and 18 bases lay in between. CDR3 length: 15 amino acids. CDR3 protein: CASSIMGGRGTEAFF. CDR3 sequence (DNA): TGTGCCAGTAGCATCATGGGAGGGAGAGGCACTGAAGCTTTCTTT.

This clone was picked up a small number of times. V gene TRBV9 combines with J gene TRBJ2-1, with 7 positions matching TRBD2. Per the germline V gene, CDR1 is SGDLS and CDR2 is YYNGEE. Losses at the gene ends were 6 bases for V and 2 bases for J; bases not matched to a gene: 11. The CDR3 runs to 16 residues. CDR3 protein: CASNVGGLGAYNEQFF. The CDR3 DNA reads as TGTGCCAGCAATGTTGGCGGACTAGGGGCCTACAATGAGCAGTTCTTC.

Written as DNA, the CDR3 is TGTGCCAGCAGCCCCGACAGTCGGGGCTACACCTTC. This sequence encodes CASSPDSRGYTF. This rearrangement joins TRBV27 to TRBJ1-2; D might be TRBD1 (5 bases). V gave up 6 bases and J gave up 8 bases, with 13 bases separating them. Germline CDR1 MNHEY, CDR2 SMNVEV (reference sequence). This CDR3 has 12 residues.

The CDR3 sequence: CASSEEGGKAGELFF. Here the CDR3 DNA reads TGTGCCAGCAGTGAAGAGGGGGGGAAGGCCGGGGAGCTGTTTTTT. This sequence joins TRBV6-1 and TRBJ2-2, with D tentatively TRBD2 (7 bases). Trimming stripped 1 base from V and 6 bases from J, with 12 bases between. This CDR3 spans 15 amino acids. Germline V gene sequence: CDR1 MNHNS, CDR2 SASEGT.

The CDR3 is CASSVEVAGGELFF. The CDR3 DNA reads as TGTGCCAGCAGCGTGGAGGTAGCGGGCGGGGAGCTGTTTTTT. This chain links TRBV3-1 (or the pseudogene TRBV3-2) with TRBJ2-2; 7 bases line up with TRBD2. Trimming removed 5 bases from V and 7 bases from J; junction bases left unmatched: 7. Germline values: CDR1 LGHDT, CDR2 YNNKEL (reference sequence). The CDR3 runs 14 residues.

The chain joins TRBV30 to TRBJ2-1; 7 bases align to TRBD2. Trimming removed 0 bases from V and 7 bases from J; junction bases left unmatched: 9. The CDR3 has 15 residues. CDR1 and CDR2 from the germline V gene are GTSNPN and SVGIG (reference sequence). The DNA for the CDR3 is TGTGCCTGGAGTGTCGGGCCGAGCGGGATAAATGAGCAGTTCTTC. It yields the protein CAWSVGPSGINEQFF.

V is TRBV27 and J is TRBJ1-5; 8 bases are a match to TRBD1. The CDR3 runs 14 residues. CDR1 MNHEY and CDR2 SMNVEV come from the germline V gene (reference sequence). The V gene end was trimmed by 4 bases and the J gene end by 10 bases; junction bases not matched to a gene: 9. The CDR3 is CASSSARGRNPQHF. CDR3 nucleotide sequence: TGTGCCAGCAGTTCCGCCAGGGGGCGAAACCCCCAGCATTTT.

This chain's CDR3 is CASSPSAGFDTEAFF. As DNA, the CDR3 is TGTGCCAGCAGCCCAAGTGCGGGGTTTGACACTGAAGCTTTCTTT. The chain uses TRBV7-2 and TRBJ1-1; D is unresolved. This CDR3 is 15 amino acids long. The V end was cut by 5 bases, the J end by 3 bases, with 16 bases between. Per germline, CDR1 SGHTA and CDR2 FQGNSA.

The J gene is TRBJ1-2, the V gene TRBV20-1; TRBD1 aligns across 7 bases. Losses at the gene ends were 6 bases for V and 10 bases for J; bases not matched to a gene: 8. Germline lookup yields CDR1 DFQATT and CDR2 SNEGSKA (reference sequence). The CDR3 covers 11 residues. CDR3 sequence reads: CSARQGWAYTF. For the CDR3, the DNA is TGCAGTGCAAGACAGGGTTGGGCCTACACCTTC.

V usage is TRBV19 and J usage is TRBJ2-7; a weak D match, TRBD1 (5 bases). The CDR3 length is 12 residues. CDR1 and CDR2 (germline): LNHDA, SQIVND (reference sequence). The CDR3 bases are TGTACCACACCAGGGCGGTCCTACGAGCAGTACTTC. Translating it yields CTTPGRSYEQYF.

The chain uses TRBV6-5 and TRBJ1-3; D gene unclear. The germline V gene has CDR1 MNHEY and CDR2 SVGAGI. CDR3 size: 13 residues. V lost 6 bases and J lost 16, with 22 bases in between. The CDR3 DNA sequence: TGTGCCAGCAGCGAGACCCAGCCCCAGAGGAGGTATTTT. Its protein product is CASSETQPQRRYF.

V is TRBV3-1 (or the pseudogene TRBV3-2) and J is TRBJ1-1; 7 bases line up with TRBD1. This CDR3 comprises 13 residues. The germline gives CDR1 LGHDT, CDR2 YNNKEL (reference sequence). V trimming: 1 base; J trimming: 10 bases; junction bases outside the gene matches: 6. The CDR3 reads CASSQGQGYGAFF. The CDR3 bases are TGTGCCAGCAGCCAAGGACAGGGCTATGGAGCTTTCTTT.

The chain uses TRBV3-1 (or the pseudogene TRBV3-2) and TRBJ2-3, with D uncertain. The V and J ends lost 0 bases and 3 bases respectively, with 7 bases between them. This CDR3 has 14 amino acids. Germline CDR1 is LGHDT and CDR2 is YNNKEL (reference sequence). CDR3 sequence: CASSQEFPTDTQYF. CDR3 nucleotides: TGTGCCAGCAGCCAAGAGTTTCCAACAGATACGCAGTATTTT.

J is TRBJ1-1 and V is TRBV20-1, with unresolved D. The V gene lost 3 bases and the J gene lost 2 bases, with 13 bases spanning the gap. From germline, CDR1 is DFQATT and CDR2 SNEGSKA (reference sequence). The CDR3 runs 14 residues. The DNA for the CDR3 is TGCAGTGCTAGTCCCCCGGGGAGAAACACTGAAGCTTTCTTT. Translating it yields CSASPPGRNTEAFF.

The chain joins TRBV5-6 to TRBJ1-2; D gene ambiguous. The CDR3 sequence is 12 residues long. CDR1 and CDR2 (germline): SGHDT, YYEEEE. The germline V and J ends were trimmed by 5 bases and 6 bases, with 11 bases remaining between them. The CDR3 reads CASRNLGDGYTF. The DNA of the CDR3 is TGTGCCAGCAGGAACCTGGGAGATGGCTACACCTTC.

This sequence joins TRBV28 and TRBJ1-1; 7 bases line up with TRBD1. Germline CDR1 reads MDHEN; CDR2 reads SYDVKM. V shed 6 bases, J shed 4 bases, and the junction held 8 bases outside the gene matches. There are 14 residues in the CDR3. In nucleotides, the CDR3 is TGTGCCAGCAGACCGGGACAGCTTAGCACTGAAGCTTTCTTT. Translation gives CASRPGQLSTEAFF.

The chain is built from TRBV30 and TRBJ1-4; 7 positions match TRBD1. V lost 5 bases, J lost 5 bases, and 2 bases stayed unmatched. Germline V gives CDR1 GTSNPN, CDR2 SVGIG (reference sequence). The CDR3 spans 12 residues. CDR3 bases: TGTGCCTGGTCAGGGGGGAATGAAAAACTGTTTTTT. Amino acids: CAWSGGNEKLFF.

The chain couples TRBV3-1 (or the pseudogene TRBV3-2) to TRBJ2-7; possibly TRBD1 for D (6 bases). The CDR3 spans 13 residues. Germline V gives CDR1 LGHDT, CDR2 YNNKEL (reference sequence). Trimming took off 4 bases at V and 4 bases at J, with 11 bases between the two ends. The CDR3 loop reads CASSLHREYEQYF. Written as DNA, the CDR3 is TGTGCCAGCAGCCTACACAGGGAGTACGAGCAGTACTTC.

The chain links TRBV7-9 to TRBJ2-7; 9 nucleotides match TRBD2. Looked up from germline, CDR1 is SEHNR and CDR2 is FQNEAQ (reference sequence). The CDR3 is 16 residues long. V dropped 5 bases and J dropped 3; count of bases not matched to a gene: 11. This CDR3 is CASSGKTSGGLYEQYF. In DNA form, the CDR3 reads TGTGCCAGCAGCGGTAAGACTAGCGGAGGCCTCTACGAGCAGTACTTC.

The DNA for the CDR3 is TGTGCCAGCAGCCAGGATTCCGCGACGGGAGCAGATACGCAGTATTTT. Its translation: CASSQDSATGADTQYF. V and J are TRBV4-2 and TRBJ2-3; tentative D call: TRBD2 (6 bases). CDR1 is LGHNA and CDR2 is YNFKEQ in the germline V gene. The CDR3 extends over 16 amino acids. Trimming left V 3 bases short and J 4 bases short, with 17 bases between.